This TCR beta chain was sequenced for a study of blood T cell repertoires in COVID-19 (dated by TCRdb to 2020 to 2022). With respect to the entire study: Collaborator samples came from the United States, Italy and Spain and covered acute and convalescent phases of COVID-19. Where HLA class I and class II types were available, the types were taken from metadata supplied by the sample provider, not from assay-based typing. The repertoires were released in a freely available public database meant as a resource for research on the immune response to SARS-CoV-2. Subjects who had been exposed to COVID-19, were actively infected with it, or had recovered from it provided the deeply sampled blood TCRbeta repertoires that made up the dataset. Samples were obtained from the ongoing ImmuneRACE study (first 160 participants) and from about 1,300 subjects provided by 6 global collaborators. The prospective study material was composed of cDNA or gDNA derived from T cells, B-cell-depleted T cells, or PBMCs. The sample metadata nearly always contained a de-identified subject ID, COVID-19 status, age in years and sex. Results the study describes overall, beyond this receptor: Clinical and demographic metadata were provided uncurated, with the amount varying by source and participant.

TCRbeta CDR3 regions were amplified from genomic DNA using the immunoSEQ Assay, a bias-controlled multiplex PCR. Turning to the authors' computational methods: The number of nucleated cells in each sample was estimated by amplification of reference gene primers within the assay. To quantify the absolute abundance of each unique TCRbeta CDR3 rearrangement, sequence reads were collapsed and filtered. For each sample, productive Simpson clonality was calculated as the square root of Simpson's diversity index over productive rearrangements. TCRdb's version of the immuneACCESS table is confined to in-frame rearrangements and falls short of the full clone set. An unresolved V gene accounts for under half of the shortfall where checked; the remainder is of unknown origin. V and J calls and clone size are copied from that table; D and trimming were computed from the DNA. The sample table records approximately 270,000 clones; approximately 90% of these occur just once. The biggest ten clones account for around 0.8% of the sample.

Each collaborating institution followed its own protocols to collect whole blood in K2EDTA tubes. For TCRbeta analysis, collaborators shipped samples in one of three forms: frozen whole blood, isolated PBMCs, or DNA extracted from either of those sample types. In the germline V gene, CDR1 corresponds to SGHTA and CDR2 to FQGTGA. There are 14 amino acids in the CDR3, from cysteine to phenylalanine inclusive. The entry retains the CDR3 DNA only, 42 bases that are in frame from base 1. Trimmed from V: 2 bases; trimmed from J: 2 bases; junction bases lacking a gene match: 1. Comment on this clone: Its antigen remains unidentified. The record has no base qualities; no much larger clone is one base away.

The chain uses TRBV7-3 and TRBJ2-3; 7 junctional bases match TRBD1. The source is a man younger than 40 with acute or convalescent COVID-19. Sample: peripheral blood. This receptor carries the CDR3 CASSLDRDTDTQYF. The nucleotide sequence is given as TGTGCCAGCAGCTTAGACAGGGACACAGATACGCAGTATTTT.